Listed here is a single T cell receptor (beta chain). Its target is not known. This record belongs to a study of shared clonotypes between healthy human individuals. TCRdb keeps only in-frame clones here, not all; method: immunoSEQ multiplex PCR. The table includes under 850,000 clones, about 92% detected once. The CDR3 is made up of 13 amino acids. CDR1 is SQVTM and CDR2 is ANQGSEA in the germline V gene. With V trimmed by 7 bases and J by 7 bases, 10 bases remained unmatched. Terminally differentiated effector memory CD45RA+ cells were excluded by CCR7 positive selection of CD45RO-negative cells. Study findings and constraints: Naive CD4 clonotypes were shared across a few donors at around 5.4%.

The receptor's source is a young man in good health. Sequenced sample: naive CD8+ T cells sorted from blood. The chain couples TRBV29-1 to TRBJ2-7; 10 bases map to TRBD1. The CDR3 region is CSARDRGGEEQYF. The CDR3 DNA sequence: TGCAGCGCGAGGGACAGGGGAGGGGAAGAGCAGTACTTC.